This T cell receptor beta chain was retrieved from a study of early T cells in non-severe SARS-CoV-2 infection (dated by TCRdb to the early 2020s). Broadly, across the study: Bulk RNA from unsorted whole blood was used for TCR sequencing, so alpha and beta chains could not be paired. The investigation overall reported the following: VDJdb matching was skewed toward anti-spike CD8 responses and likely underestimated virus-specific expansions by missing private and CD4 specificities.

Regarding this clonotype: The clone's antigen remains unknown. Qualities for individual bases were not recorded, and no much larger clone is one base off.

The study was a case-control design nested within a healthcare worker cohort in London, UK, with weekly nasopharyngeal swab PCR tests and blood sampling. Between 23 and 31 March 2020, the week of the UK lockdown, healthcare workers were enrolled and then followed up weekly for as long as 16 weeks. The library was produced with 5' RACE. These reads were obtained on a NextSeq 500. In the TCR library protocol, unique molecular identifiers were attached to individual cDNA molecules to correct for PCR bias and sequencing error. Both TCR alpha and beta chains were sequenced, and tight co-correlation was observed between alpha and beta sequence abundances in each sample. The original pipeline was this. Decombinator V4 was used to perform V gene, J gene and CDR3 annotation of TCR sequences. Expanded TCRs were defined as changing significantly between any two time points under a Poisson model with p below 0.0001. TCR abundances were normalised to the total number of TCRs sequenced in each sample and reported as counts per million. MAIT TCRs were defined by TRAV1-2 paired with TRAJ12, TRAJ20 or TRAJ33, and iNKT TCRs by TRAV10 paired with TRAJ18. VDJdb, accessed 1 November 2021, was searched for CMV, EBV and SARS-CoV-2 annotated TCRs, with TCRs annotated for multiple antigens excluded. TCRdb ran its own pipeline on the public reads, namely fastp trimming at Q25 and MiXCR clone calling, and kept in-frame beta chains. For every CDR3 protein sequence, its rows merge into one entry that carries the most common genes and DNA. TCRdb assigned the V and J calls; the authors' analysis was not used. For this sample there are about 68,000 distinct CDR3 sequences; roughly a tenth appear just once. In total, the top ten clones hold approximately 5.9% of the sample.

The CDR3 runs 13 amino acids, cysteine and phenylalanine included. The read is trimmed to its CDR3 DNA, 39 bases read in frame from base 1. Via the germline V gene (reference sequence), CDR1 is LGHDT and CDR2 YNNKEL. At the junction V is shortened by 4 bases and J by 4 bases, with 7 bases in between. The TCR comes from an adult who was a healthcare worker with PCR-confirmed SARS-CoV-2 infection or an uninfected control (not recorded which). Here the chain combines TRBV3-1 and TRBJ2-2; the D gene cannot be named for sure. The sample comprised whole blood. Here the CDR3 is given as CASSRVSTGELFF. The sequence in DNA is TGTGCCAGCAGCCGGGTATCCACCGGGGAGCTGTTTTTT.